This TCR beta chain was sequenced for a study of blood T cell repertoires in COVID-19. Study overall: The study drew acute and convalescent COVID-19 samples from the United States, Italy and Spain. PBMCs, B-cell-depleted T cells, or T cells provided the cDNA or gDNA that made up the material.

In the original workflow: It was from reference gene primer amplification that nucleated cell counts were estimated. Clones were read by immunoSEQ multiplex PCR, and TCRdb kept only the in-frame ones, dropping some. From that table come the V and J calls and clone size; the DNA was used to work out D and trimming. This sample has 70,000 or so clones; 75% to 90% occur once, and the top ten carry 5% to 6.5%. Germline V gene lookup returns CDR1 LNHDA and CDR2 SQIVND (reference sequence). This CDR3 comprises 19 residues. V lost 1 base to trimming and J lost 0 bases; unmatched junction nucleotides: 7. This TCR came from a man in his fifties with active COVID-19. The chain links TRBV19 to TRBJ2-6; TRBD1 agrees at 9 bases. Sequenced: peripheral blood. Written as DNA, the CDR3 is TGTGCCAGTAGTATAGGTGGGACAGGGTTCTACTCTGGGGCCAACGTCCTGACTTTC. It is translated as CASSIGGTGFYSGANVLTF.